A selection of T cell receptor beta chains follows, all from one sample in a study of blood T cell repertoires in COVID-19. Produced via immunoSEQ multiplex PCR; TCRdb's table is partial and in-frame only. The sample lists some 220,000 clones; around 83% were seen once. Source material: peripheral blood. These receptors came from a woman in her 70s with COVID-19, enrolled during active disease. CDR3s include the opening cysteine and the closing phenylalanine or tryptophan. Each record gives: J gene, clone size, V gene, D gene, CDR3 DNA, CDR3 protein. D genes are given only for firm matches. Rows may omit the clone size; those that give it use once, few, many or a size class.

j_gene: TRBJ2-5; abundance: NA; v_gene: TRBV2; d_gene: TRBD2; CDR3nt: TGTGCCAGCAGTCCTAGCGGAGTCTACCAAGAGACCCAGTACTTC; CDR3aa: CASSPSGVYQETQYF
j_gene: TRBJ1-3; abundance: NA; v_gene: TRBV6-6; d_gene: NA; CDR3nt: TGTGCCAGCGAGAGTCTGGCTGGAAACACCATATATTTT; CDR3aa: CASESLAGNTIYF
j_gene: TRBJ2-7; abundance: NA; v_gene: TRBV7-9; d_gene: TRBD1; CDR3nt: TGTGCCAGCAGCACTCCCGGCGACAGGGGGACGTACGAGCAGTACTTC; CDR3aa: CASSTPGDRGTYEQYF
j_gene: TRBJ2-7; abundance: NA; v_gene: TRBV29-1; d_gene: TRBD2; CDR3nt: TGCAGCGTTGAAGGAATAGCGGGAGGGCCCCACGAGCAGTACTTC; CDR3aa: CSVEGIAGGPHEQYF
j_gene: TRBJ2-3; abundance: NA; v_gene: TRBV7-9; d_gene: TRBD2; CDR3nt: TGTGCCAGCAGCCTAAGCGGGGCGGGGAGCACAGATACGCAGTATTTT; CDR3aa: CASSLSGAGSTDTQYF
j_gene: TRBJ2-7; abundance: NA; v_gene: TRBV5-1; d_gene: NA; CDR3nt: TGCGCCAGCAGCCCCCGATCTGCTGTGGCTCCCGAGCAGTACTTC; CDR3aa: CASSPRSAVAPEQYF
j_gene: TRBJ2-1; abundance: NA; v_gene: TRBV5-1; d_gene: TRBD1; CDR3nt: TGCGCCAGCAGCCCACGACGAACAGGGGGCGGGAATGAGCAGTTCTTC; CDR3aa: CASSPRRTGGGNEQFF
j_gene: TRBJ2-1; abundance: NA; v_gene: TRBV9; d_gene: NA; CDR3nt: TGTGCCAGCAGCGTAGGGACTGGTAGTTACAATGAGCAGTTCTTC; CDR3aa: CASSVGTGSYNEQFF
j_gene: TRBJ1-1; abundance: NA; v_gene: TRBV5-6; d_gene: NA; CDR3nt: TGTGCCAGCAGCTTAGTAAACCTCCTAGAGAACACTGAAGCTTTCTTT; CDR3aa: CASSLVNLLENTEAFF
j_gene: TRBJ2-2; abundance: few; v_gene: TRBV4-3; d_gene: TRBD2; CDR3nt: TGCGCCAGCAGCCAAGCCTCGGGAGGGGCCGGGGAGCTGTTTTTT; CDR3aa: CASSQASGGAGELFF
j_gene: TRBJ2-2; abundance: few; v_gene: TRBV7-3; d_gene: TRBD2; CDR3nt: TGTGCCAGCAGCTTAGGACTAGGGACCGGGGAGCTGTTTTTT; CDR3aa: CASSLGLGTGELFF
j_gene: TRBJ2-2; abundance: NA; v_gene: TRBV7-9; d_gene: TRBD2; CDR3nt: TGTGCCAGCAGCTTCGCGGCTAGCGGGAGTACCGGGGAGCTGTTTTTT; CDR3aa: CASSFAASGSTGELFF
j_gene: TRBJ1-2; abundance: NA; v_gene: TRBV28; d_gene: TRBD1; CDR3nt: TGTGCCAGCAGTTTCGGAGGACAGGGGAATTATGGCTACACCTTC; CDR3aa: CASSFGGQGNYGYTF
j_gene: TRBJ1-6; abundance: NA; v_gene: TRBV4-3; d_gene: NA; CDR3nt: TGCGCCAGCAGCCAAGAAAGCGATTCACCCCTCCACTTT; CDR3aa: CASSQESDSPLHF
j_gene: TRBJ2-3; abundance: NA; v_gene: TRBV28; d_gene: TRBD1; CDR3nt: TGTGCCAGCAGCCTGGAGGACAGGAGTTGGGATCAACCTGTCAGAGATACGCAGTATTTT; CDR3aa: CASSLEDRSWDQPVRDTQYF
j_gene: TRBJ2-7; abundance: few; v_gene: TRBV4-1; d_gene: NA; CDR3nt: TGCGCCAGCAGCCCAGACACAGGAAGGACCTACGAGCAGTACTTC; CDR3aa: CASSPDTGRTYEQYF
j_gene: TRBJ2-1; abundance: NA; v_gene: TRBV28; d_gene: NA; CDR3nt: TGTGCCAGCAAACTAAGCTCCTACAATGAGCAGTTCTTC; CDR3aa: CASKLSSYNEQFF
j_gene: TRBJ1-5; abundance: NA; v_gene: TRBV28; d_gene: TRBD1; CDR3nt: TGTGCCAGCAGGGACAGGGTTCAGAATCAGCCCCAGCATTTT; CDR3aa: CASRDRVQNQPQHF
j_gene: TRBJ2-7; abundance: once; v_gene: TRBV6-2/TRBV6-3; d_gene: NA; CDR3nt: TGTGCCAGCAGCCCCCAGCGGATAAGCTACGAGCAGTACTTC; CDR3aa: CASSPQRISYEQYF